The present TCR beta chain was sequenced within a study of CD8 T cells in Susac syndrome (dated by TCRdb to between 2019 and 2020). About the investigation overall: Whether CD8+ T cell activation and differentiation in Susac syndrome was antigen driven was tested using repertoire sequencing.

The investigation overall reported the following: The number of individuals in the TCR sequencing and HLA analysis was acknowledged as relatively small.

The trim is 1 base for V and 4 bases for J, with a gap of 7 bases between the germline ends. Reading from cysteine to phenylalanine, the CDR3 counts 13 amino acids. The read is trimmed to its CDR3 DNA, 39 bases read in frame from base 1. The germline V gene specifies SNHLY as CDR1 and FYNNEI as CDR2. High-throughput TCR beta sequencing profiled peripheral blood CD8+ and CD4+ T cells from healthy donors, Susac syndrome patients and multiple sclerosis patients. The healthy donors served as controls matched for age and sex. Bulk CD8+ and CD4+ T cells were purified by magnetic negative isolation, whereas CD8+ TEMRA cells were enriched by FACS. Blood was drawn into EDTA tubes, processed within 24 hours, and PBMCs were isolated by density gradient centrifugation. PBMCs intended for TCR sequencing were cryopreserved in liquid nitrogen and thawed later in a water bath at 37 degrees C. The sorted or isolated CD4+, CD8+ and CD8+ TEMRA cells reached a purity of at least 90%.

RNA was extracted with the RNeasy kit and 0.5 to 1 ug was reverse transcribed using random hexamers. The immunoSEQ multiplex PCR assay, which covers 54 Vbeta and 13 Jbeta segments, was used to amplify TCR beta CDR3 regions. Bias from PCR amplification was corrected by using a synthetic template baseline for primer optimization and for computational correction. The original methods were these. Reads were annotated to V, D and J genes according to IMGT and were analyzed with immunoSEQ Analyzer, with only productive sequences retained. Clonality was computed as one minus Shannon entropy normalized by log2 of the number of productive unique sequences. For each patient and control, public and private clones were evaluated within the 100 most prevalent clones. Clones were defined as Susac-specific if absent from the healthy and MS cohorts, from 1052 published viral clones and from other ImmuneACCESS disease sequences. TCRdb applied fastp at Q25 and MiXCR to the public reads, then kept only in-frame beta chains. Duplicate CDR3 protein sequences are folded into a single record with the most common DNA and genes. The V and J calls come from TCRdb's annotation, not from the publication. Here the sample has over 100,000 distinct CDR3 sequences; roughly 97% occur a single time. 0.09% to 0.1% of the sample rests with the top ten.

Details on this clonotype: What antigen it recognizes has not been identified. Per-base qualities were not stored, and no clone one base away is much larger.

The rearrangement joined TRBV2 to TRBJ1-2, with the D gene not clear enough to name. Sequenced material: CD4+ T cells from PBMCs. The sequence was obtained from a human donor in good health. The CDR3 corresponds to CASSEEGLYGYTF. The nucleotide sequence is TGTGCCAGCAGTGAAGAGGGTCTCTATGGCTACACCTTC.